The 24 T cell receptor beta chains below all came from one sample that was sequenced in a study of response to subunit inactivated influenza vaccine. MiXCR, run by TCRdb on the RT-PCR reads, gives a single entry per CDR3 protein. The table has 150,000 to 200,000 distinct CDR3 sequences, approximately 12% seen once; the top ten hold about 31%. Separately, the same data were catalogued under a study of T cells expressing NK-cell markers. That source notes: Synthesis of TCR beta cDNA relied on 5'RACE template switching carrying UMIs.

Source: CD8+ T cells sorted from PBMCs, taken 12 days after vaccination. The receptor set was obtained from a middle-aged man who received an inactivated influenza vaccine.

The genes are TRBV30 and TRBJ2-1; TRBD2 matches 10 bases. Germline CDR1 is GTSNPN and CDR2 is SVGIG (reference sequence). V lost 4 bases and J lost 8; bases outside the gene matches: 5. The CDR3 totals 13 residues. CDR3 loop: CAWKLAGDDEQFF. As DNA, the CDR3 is TGTGCCTGGAAGCTAGCGGGAGATGATGAGCAGTTCTTC.

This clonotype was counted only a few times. The CDR3 loop reads CASSFGLDDEQYF. The CDR3 nucleotides are TGTGCCAGCAGCTTTGGGCTGGATGACGAGCAGTACTTC. The chain is built from TRBV7-9 and TRBJ2-7; D unclear. Germline CDR1 and CDR2: SEHNR and FQNEAQ (reference sequence). The length of the CDR3 is 13 residues. V was pared by 3 bases and J by 5 bases, with 11 bases between.

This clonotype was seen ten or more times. The CDR3 here is CASSDRDTYTDTQYF. The CDR3 DNA reads TGTGCCAGTAGTGACCGGGACACATACACAGATACGCAGTATTTT. The chain employs TRBV19 and TRBJ2-3; weak D call: TRBD1 (6 bases). The germline V and J ends were trimmed by 5 bases and 2 bases, with 14 bases remaining between them. In germline, CDR1 is LNHDA, CDR2 SQIVND (reference sequence). CDR3 length equals 15 residues.

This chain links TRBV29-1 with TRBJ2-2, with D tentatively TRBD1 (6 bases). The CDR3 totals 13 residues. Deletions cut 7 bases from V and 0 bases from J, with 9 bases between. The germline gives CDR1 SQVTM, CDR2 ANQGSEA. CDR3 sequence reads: CSARTANTGELFF. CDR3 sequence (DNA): TGCAGCGCCAGGACAGCGAACACCGGGGAGCTGTTTTTT.

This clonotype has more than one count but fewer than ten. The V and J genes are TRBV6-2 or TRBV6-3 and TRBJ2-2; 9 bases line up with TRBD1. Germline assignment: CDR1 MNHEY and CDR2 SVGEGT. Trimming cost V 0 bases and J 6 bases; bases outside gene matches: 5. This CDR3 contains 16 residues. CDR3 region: CASSYSRDRVPGELFF. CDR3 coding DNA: TGTGCCAGCAGTTACTCTCGGGACAGGGTCCCCGGGGAGCTGTTTTTT.

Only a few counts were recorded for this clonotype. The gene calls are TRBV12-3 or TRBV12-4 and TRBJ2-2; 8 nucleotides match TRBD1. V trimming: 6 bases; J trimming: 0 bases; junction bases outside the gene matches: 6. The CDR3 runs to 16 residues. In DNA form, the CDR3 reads TGTGCCAGCAGCGACAGGGGACCCTCGAACACCGGGGAGCTGTTTTTT. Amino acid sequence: CASSDRGPSNTGELFF.

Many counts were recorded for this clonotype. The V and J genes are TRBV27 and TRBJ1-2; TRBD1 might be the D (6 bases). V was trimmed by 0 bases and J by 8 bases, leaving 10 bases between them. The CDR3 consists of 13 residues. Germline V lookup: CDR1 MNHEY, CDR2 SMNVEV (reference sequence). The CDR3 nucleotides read TGTGCCAGCAGTTTATCGACAGGAGAAGGCTACACCTTC. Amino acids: CASSLSTGEGYTF.

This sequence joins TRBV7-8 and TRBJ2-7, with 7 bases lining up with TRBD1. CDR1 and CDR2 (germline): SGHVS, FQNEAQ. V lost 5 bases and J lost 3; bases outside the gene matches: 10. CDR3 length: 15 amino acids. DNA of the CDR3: TGTGCCAGCAGCCCGGGACAGAACTCCTACTACGAGCAGTACTTC. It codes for CASSPGQNSYYEQYF.

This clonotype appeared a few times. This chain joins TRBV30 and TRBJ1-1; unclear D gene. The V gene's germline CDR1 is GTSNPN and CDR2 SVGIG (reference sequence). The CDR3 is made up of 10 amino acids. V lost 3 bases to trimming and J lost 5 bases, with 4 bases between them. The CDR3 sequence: CAWRMTEAFF. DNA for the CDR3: TGTGCCTGGAGGATGACTGAAGCTTTCTTT. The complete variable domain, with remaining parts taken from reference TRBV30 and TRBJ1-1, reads SQTIHQWPATLVQPVGSPLSLECTVEGTSNPNLYWYRQAAGRGLQLLFYSVGIGQISSEVPQNLSASRPQDRQFILSSKKLLLSDSGFYLCAWRMTEAFFGQGTRLTVV.

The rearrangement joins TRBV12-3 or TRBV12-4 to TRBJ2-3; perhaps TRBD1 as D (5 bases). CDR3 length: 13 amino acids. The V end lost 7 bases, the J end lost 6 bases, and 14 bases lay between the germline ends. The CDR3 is CASNQGLGDTQYF. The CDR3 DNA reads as TGTGCCAGCAACCAGGGTTTGGGTGATACGCAGTATTTT.

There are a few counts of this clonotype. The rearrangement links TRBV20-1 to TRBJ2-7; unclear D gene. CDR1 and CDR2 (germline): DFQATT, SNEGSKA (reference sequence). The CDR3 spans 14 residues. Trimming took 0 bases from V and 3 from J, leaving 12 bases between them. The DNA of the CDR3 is TGCAGTGCTAGAGATCGATCCAGCTACTACGAGCAGTACTTC. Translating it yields CSARDRSSYYEQYF.

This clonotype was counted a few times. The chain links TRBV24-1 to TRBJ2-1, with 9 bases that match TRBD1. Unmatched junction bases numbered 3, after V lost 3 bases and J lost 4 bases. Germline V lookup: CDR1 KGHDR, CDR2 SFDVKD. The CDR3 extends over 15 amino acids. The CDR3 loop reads CATSDRTGVYNEQFF. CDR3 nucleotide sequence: TGTGCCACCAGTGATCGGACAGGGGTGTACAATGAGCAGTTCTTC.

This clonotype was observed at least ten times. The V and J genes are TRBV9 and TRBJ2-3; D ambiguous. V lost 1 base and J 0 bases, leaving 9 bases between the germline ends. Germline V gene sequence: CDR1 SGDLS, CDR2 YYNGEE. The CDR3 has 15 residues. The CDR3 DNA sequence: TGTGCCAGCAGCGTATTCGCGGCTAGCACAGATACGCAGTATTTT. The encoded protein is CASSVFAASTDTQYF.

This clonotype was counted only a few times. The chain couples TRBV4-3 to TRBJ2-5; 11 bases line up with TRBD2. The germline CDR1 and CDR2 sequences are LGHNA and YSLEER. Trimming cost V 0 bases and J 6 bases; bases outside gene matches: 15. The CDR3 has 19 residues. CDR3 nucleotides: TGCGCCAGCAGCCAAGACCCTGCCCTAGCGGGGGGCCATCAGAAGACCCAGTACTTC. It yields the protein CASSQDPALAGGHQKTQYF.

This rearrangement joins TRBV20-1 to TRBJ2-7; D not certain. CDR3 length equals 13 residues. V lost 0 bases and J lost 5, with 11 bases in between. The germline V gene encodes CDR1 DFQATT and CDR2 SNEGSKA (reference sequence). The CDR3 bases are TGCAGTGCTAGAGATCTTGCCGGCAACGAGCAGTACTTC. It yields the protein CSARDLAGNEQYF.

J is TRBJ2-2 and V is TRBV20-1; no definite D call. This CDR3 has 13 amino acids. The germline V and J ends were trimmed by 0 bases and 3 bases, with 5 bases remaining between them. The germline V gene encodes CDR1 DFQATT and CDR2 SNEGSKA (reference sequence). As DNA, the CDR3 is TGCAGTGCTAGAGACGGGTACACCGGGGAGCTGTTTTTT. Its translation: CSARDGYTGELFF.

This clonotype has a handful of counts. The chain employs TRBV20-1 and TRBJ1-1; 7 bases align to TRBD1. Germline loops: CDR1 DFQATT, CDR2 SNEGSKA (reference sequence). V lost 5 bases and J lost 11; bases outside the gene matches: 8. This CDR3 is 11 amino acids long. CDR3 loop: CSAGPTGEAFF. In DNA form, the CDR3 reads TGCAGTGCTGGCCCCACAGGGGAGGCTTTCTTT.

CDR3: CASSLLSDRGQTDTQYF. In nucleotides, the CDR3 is TGTGCCAGCAGTCTCCTCTCGGACAGGGGTCAAACAGATACGCAGTATTTT. The genes are TRBV28 and TRBJ2-3; 9 bases fit TRBD1. Germline V gene data show CDR1 as MDHEN and CDR2 as SYDVKM. This CDR3 region has 17 residues. Germline trimming cut 5 bases from V and 3 bases from J; bases unmatched to any gene: 12. Full variable domain (outside the CDR3, taken from reference TRBV28 and TRBJ2-3): DVKVTQSSRYLVKRTGEKVFLECVQDMDHENMFWYRQDPGLGLRLIYFSYDVKMKEKGDIPEGYSVSREKKERFSLILESASTNQTSMYLCASSLLSDRGQTDTQYFGPGTRLTVL.

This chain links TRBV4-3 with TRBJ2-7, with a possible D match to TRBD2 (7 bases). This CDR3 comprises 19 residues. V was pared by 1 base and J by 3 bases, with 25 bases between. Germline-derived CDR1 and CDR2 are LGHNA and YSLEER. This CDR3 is CASSQGTGLPGGGSYEQYF. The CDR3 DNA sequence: TGCGCCAGCAGCCAAGGGACGGGTTTGCCGGGGGGCGGTAGCTACGAGCAGTACTTC.

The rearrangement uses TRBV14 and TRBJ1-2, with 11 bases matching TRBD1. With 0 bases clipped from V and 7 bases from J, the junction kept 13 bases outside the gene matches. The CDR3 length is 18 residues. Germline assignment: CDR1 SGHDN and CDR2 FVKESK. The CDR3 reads CASSQDMAGQGVWRGYTF. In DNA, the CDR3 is TGTGCCAGCAGCCAAGATATGGCGGGACAGGGGGTATGGCGTGGCTACACCTTC.

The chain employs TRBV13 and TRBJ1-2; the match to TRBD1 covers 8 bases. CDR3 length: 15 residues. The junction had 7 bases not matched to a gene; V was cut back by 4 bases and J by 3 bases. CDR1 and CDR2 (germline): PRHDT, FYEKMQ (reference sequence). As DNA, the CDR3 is TGTGCCAGCAGCTCGGGACAGGCAGAAGACTATGGCTACACCTTC. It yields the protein CASSSGQAEDYGYTF.

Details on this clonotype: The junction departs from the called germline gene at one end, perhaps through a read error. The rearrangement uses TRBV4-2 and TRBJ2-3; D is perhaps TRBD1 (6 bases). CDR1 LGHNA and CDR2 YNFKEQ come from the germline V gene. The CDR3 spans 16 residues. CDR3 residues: CAISPALQGFTDTQYF. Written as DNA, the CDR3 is TGTGCCATCAGCCCGGCGCTCCAGGGGTTCACAGATACGCAGTATTTT.

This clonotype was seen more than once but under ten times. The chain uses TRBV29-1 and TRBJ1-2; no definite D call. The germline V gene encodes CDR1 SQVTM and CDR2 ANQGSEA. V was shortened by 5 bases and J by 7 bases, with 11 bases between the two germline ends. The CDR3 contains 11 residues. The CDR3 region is CSVLEGIGYTF. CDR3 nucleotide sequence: TGCAGCGTTTTGGAAGGTATTGGCTACACCTTC.

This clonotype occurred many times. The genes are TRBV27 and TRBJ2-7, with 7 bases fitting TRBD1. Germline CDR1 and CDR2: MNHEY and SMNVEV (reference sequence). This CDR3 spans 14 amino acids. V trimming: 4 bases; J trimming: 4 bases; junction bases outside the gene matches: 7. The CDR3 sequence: CASSSGTEVYEQYF. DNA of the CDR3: TGTGCCAGCAGTTCCGGGACAGAGGTTTACGAGCAGTACTTC.